These T cell receptor beta chains were read from a single sample in a study of T-cell memory formation after mild COVID-19. TCRdb fed the 5' RACE reads into MiXCR, producing one record per CDR3 protein. The sample contains a few hundred thousand distinct CDR3 sequences, about a sixth of which appear only once. Material: PBMCs or a T cell subset sorted from them (not recorded which). These receptor sequences come from a man younger than 35 who had mild COVID-19 (a few samples of this study predate the infection). Cell type and time point are not known. Both conserved end residues are part of each CDR3.

J: TRBJ1-5; V: TRBV4-1; CDR3: CASSQTRTNNQPQHF
J: TRBJ2-2; V: TRBV7-9; CDR3: CASSRSLAGQTGELFF
J: TRBJ2-3; V: TRBV2; CDR3: CAVIPGLASGTDTQYF
J: TRBJ2-5; V: TRBV10-3; CDR3: CAIRETGTQETQYF
J: TRBJ2-1; V: TRBV5-5; CDR3: CASSLWGDNEQFF
J: TRBJ2-3; V: TRBV5-1; CDR3: CASSDGAVTDTQYF
J: TRBJ1-4; V: TRBV12-3/TRBV12-4; CDR3: CASSQDPGYRNEKLFF
J: TRBJ2-2; V: TRBV28; CDR3: CASSLIQGRKAGELFF
J: TRBJ2-7; V: TRBV5-1; CDR3: CASSGLGYEQYF
J: TRBJ1-1; V: TRBV11-1; CDR3: CASSRTTEAFF
J: TRBJ1-2; V: TRBV7-2; CDR3: CASSLGDVCYTF
J: TRBJ2-1; V: TRBV24-1; CDR3: CATSTRQGGYNEQFF
J: TRBJ1-6; V: TRBV6-6; CDR3: CASSILGGAGNSPLHF
J: TRBJ1-2; V: TRBV5-5; CDR3: CASSVEGGRGYTF